This TCR beta chain appears in the sequencing data of a study of human T cells and chemical hapten exposure. TCRdb called the RACE reads again in MiXCR, with one record for every CDR3 protein. The data hold around 50,000 distinct CDR3 sequences, with about 10% observed a single time. Germline V CDR1 and CDR2: LGHNA, YNFKEQ. The V and J ends lost 6 bases and 1 base, in that order; junction bases with no gene match: 12. The CDR3 has 17 residues. Described time point: patch test 2, 6 weeks after DPC sensitization. The treatment was: therapeutic diphenylcyclopropenone sensitization with weekly scalp DPC. The material sequenced was whole blood, taken in connection with sensitization to the hapten diphenylcyclopropenone (DPC). This sequence was found in a woman in her forties or fifties with alopecia areata. Some clones in this sample may be carry-over from other donors' samples. This sequence joins TRBV4-2 and TRBJ1-1; 9 nucleotides match TRBD1. CDR3 nucleotides: TGTGCCAGCAGTCCGATCAACCCGGGACAGGGGAACACTGAAGCTTTCTTT. Amino acids: CASSPINPGQGNTEAFF.